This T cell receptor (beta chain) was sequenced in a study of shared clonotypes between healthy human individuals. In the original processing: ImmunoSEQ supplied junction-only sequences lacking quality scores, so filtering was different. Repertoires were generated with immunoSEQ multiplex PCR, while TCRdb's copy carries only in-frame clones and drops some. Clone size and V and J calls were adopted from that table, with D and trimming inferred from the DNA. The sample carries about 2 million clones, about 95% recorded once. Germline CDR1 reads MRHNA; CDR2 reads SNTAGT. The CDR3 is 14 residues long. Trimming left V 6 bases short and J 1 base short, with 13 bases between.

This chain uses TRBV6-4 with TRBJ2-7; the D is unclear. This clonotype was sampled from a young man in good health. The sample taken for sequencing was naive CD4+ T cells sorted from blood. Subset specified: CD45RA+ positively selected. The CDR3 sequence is CASRPSVSSYEQYF. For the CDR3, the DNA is TGTGCCAGCAGGCCTTCGGTATCATCCTACGAGCAGTACTTC.